Shown below are 32 T cell receptor beta chains from a single sample sequenced in a study of T cells in Graves' hyperthyroidism and ophthalmopathy. The investigators amplified TCR beta CDR3 regions from RNA transcripts. The TCR CDR3 was amplified in a first-round RT-PCR using the HTBI primer set. One entry per CDR3 protein, called by TCRdb with MiXCR from the multiplex PCR reads. The sample contains hundreds of thousands of distinct CDR3 sequences, more than 14% of which appear only once. The sequenced sample was blood. These receptors were taken from a woman aged 45-59 years with Graves' ophthalmopathy.

This clonotype has ten or more counts. The rearrangement links TRBV27 to TRBJ2-2, with 13 bases aligning to TRBD2. CDR3 length: 18 residues. Per germline, CDR1 MNHEY and CDR2 SMNVEV (reference sequence). V lost 4 bases, J lost 6 bases, and 11 bases stayed unmatched. This CDR3 reads CASSSPRTSGSRAGELFF. In nucleotides, the CDR3 is TGTGCCAGCAGTTCCCCCCGGACTAGCGGGAGTAGGGCCGGGGAGCTGTTTTTT.

The chain links TRBV18 to TRBJ2-2; tentatively, D is TRBD1 (6 bases). In germline, CDR1 is KGHSH, CDR2 LQKENI. The CDR3 is made up of 18 amino acids. V gave up 2 bases and J gave up 4 bases, with 20 bases separating them. The CDR3 nucleotides are TGTGCCAGCTCACCAACAGGGCTTCCTAGCAAAGCCACCGGGGAGCTGTTTTTT. Its translation: CASSPTGLPSKATGELFF. Full variable domain (rest looked up from reference TRBV18 and TRBJ2-2): NAGVMQNPRHLVRRRGQEARLRCSPMKGHSHVYWYRQLPEEGLKFMVYLQKENIIDESGMPKERFSAEFPKEGPSILRIQQVVRGDSAAYFCASSPTGLPSKATGELFFGEGSRLTVL.

The V call is TRBV20-1, the J call TRBJ2-5; D may be TRBD1 or TRBD2 (7 bases each). The CDR3 spans 15 residues. The V gene's germline CDR1 is DFQATT and CDR2 SNEGSKA (reference sequence). The V end was cut by 7 bases, the J end by 5 bases, with 23 bases between. The CDR3 DNA sequence: TGCAGTGTTGCCGGGACAGAGCTAGCGGAGGAGACCCAGTACTTC. Translating it yields CSVAGTELAEETQYF.

This clonotype was observed many times. The rearrangement joins TRBV20-1 to TRBJ2-7; perhaps TRBD1 as D (5 bases). The CDR3 length is 16 residues. Trimming shortened V by 3 bases and J by 7 bases, and 25 bases separated the two germline ends. Germline values: CDR1 DFQATT, CDR2 SNEGSKA (reference sequence). CDR3 amino acids: CSARDASDSGSLEQYF. The CDR3 nucleotides are TGCAGTGCTAGGGATGCTTCCGACAGTGGGTCCTTAGAGCAGTACTTC.

In this sample, this clonotype turned up many times. V and J are TRBV7-2 and TRBJ1-3; D remains unclear. Germline values: CDR1 SGHTA, CDR2 FQGNSA. CDR3 length: 15 amino acids. Trimming took off 2 bases at V and 0 bases at J, with 8 bases between the two ends. For the CDR3, the DNA is TGTGCCAGCAGCTTAATTTCGAACTCTGGAAACACCATATATTTT. Its protein is CASSLISNSGNTIYF. The variable domain in full, completed from reference TRBV7-2 and TRBJ1-3, reads GAGVSQSPSNKVTEKGKDVELRCDPISGHTALYWYRQSLGQGLEFLIYFQGNSAPDKSGLPSDRFSAERTGGSVSTLTIQRTQQEDSAVYLCASSLISNSGNTIYFGEGSWLTVV.

Notes on this clonotype: A read error is possible here, since a much larger clone lies one base away. The chain carries TRBV5-1 and TRBJ2-1, with 7 bases matching TRBD2. Looked up from germline, CDR1 is SGHRS and CDR2 is YFSETQ. CDR3 length: 13 amino acids. The CDR3 is CASEPGGYNEPFF. CDR3 DNA sequence: TGCGCCAGCGAACCGGGAGGATACAATGAGCCGTTCTTC. Together with reference TRBV5-1 and TRBJ2-1, the CDR3 gives the full variable domain: KAGVTQTPRYLIKTRGQQVTLSCSPISGHRSVSWYQQTPGQGLQFLFEYFSETQRNKGNFPGRFSGRQFSNSRSEMNVSTLELGDSALYLCASEPGGYNEPFFGPGTRLTVL.

This clonotype was observed a few times. This chain joins TRBV20-1 and TRBJ2-3, with a possible D match to TRBD2 (5 bases). The germline CDR1 and CDR2 sequences are DFQATT and SNEGSKA (reference sequence). The CDR3 length is 14 residues. V shed 6 bases and J shed 0 bases, with 13 bases lying between them. In DNA, the CDR3 is TGCAGTGCACAGAGCGGAGGAAGCACAGATACGCAGTATTTT. It specifies CSAQSGGSTDTQYF.

This clonotype was observed at least ten times. The chain is built from TRBV5-1 and TRBJ1-2; the D is unclear. The V gene's germline CDR1 is SGHRS and CDR2 YFSETQ. This CDR3 region has 15 residues. V was cut by 0 bases and J by 5 bases, with 14 bases left in between. The CDR3 DNA sequence: TGCGCCAGCAGCTTGGATGACACGCTAGGGTATGGCTACACCTTC. This gives the protein CASSLDDTLGYGYTF. The full variable domain, its missing parts supplied by reference TRBV5-1 and TRBJ1-2, is KAGVTQTPRYLIKTRGQQVTLSCSPISGHRSVSWYQQTPGQGLQFLFEYFSETQRNKGNFPGRFSGRQFSNSRSEMNVSTLELGDSALYLCASSLDDTLGYGYTFGSGTRLTVV.

As concerns this clonotype: One junction end does not reproduce the germline sequence, and a read error may be involved. This chain uses TRBV9 with TRBJ2-2; 7 bases map to TRBD2. The CDR3 length is 14 residues. Germline V gene data show CDR1 as SGDLS and CDR2 as YYNGEE. The CDR3 DNA sequence: TGTGCCAGCAGCTCGAGCGGGAACCCCGGGGAGCTGTTTTTT. It encodes CASSSSGNPGELFF.

The chain combines TRBV24-1 with TRBJ2-1; 10 bases line up with TRBD2. CDR3 length: 15 residues. V lost 3 bases and J lost 10; bases outside the gene matches: 8. From germline, CDR1 is KGHDR and CDR2 SFDVKD. The CDR3 here is CATSDPAGGGEEQFF. The DNA for the CDR3 is TGTGCCACCAGTGATCCAGCGGGAGGGGGAGAGGAGCAGTTCTTC.

This sequence joins TRBV9 and TRBJ2-2; the match to TRBD2 covers 8 bases. The CDR3 extends over 19 amino acids. V was pared by 1 base and J by 3 bases, with 14 bases of the junction left unmatched. The germline gives CDR1 SGDLS, CDR2 YYNGEE. The CDR3 DNA reads TGTGCCAGCAGCGTAAGGGGTGGAGCGGCGGGAGGTTACACCGGGGAGCTGTTTTTT. This translates into CASSVRGGAAGGYTGELFF.

The table lists this clonotype with many counts. The rearrangement uses TRBV29-1 and TRBJ2-3; 9 bases are a match to TRBD1. Per the germline V gene, CDR1 is SQVTM and CDR2 is ANQGSEA. V dropped 6 bases and J dropped 4; count of bases not matched to a gene: 11. This CDR3 contains 15 residues. CDR3 region: CSVNPPDRGSDTQYF. The CDR3 DNA follows: TGCAGCGTGAACCCTCCGGACAGGGGATCAGATACGCAGTATTTT.

This clonotype was recorded a few times. The rearrangement uses TRBV14 and TRBJ1-4, with D perhaps matching TRBD1 (6 bases). From germline, CDR1 is SGHDN and CDR2 FVKESK. This CDR3 has 17 residues. V lost 4 bases to trimming and J lost 6 bases, with 21 bases between them. The CDR3 sequence is CASSRGRYRVQDEKLFF. The CDR3 bases are TGTGCCAGCAGCCGAGGGAGATACAGGGTCCAGGATGAAAAACTGTTTTTT.

CDR3 nucleotide sequence: TGTGCCAGTAGTATTCGTGATAACTATGGCTACACCTTC. Translation gives CASSIRDNYGYTF. The chain combines TRBV19 with TRBJ1-2, with D unresolved. Trimming removed 3 bases at V and 1 base at J, with 6 bases between. The CDR3 runs to 13 residues. Germline CDR1 is LNHDA and CDR2 is SQIVND (reference sequence).

This clonotype was recorded at least ten times. The chain carries TRBV30 and TRBJ1-1; no reliable D call. Per germline, CDR1 GTSNPN and CDR2 SVGIG (reference sequence). The CDR3 extends over 11 amino acids. V was trimmed by 4 bases and J by 6 bases, leaving 9 bases between them. The CDR3 is CAWNRLPEAFF. The CDR3 nucleotides are TGTGCCTGGAACAGATTACCTGAAGCTTTCTTT. Full variable domain (outside the CDR3, taken from reference TRBV30 and TRBJ1-1): SQTIHQWPATLVQPVGSPLSLECTVEGTSNPNLYWYRQAAGRGLQLLFYSVGIGQISSEVPQNLSASRPQDRQFILSSKKLLLSDSGFYLCAWNRLPEAFFGQGTRLTVV.

At least ten counts were recorded for this clonotype. CDR3 in DNA: TGCAGCGTTGCCGAAAGGACCGACGGGACTGAAGCTTTCTTT. Its translation: CSVAERTDGTEAFF. The genes are TRBV29-1 and TRBJ1-1, with D unclear. Between the trimmed V and J ends, which lost 4 bases and 5 bases, there was a span of 17 bases. The CDR3 length is 14 residues. Germline loops: CDR1 SQVTM, CDR2 ANQGSEA.

The chain has TRBV6-2 or TRBV6-3 and TRBJ1-2, with 7 bases identical to TRBD1. The CDR3 has 13 amino acids. The ends lost 6 bases at V and 8 bases at J; junction bases unmatched: 9. CDR1 and CDR2 from the germline V gene are MNHEY and SVGEGT. The CDR3 DNA reads TGTGCCAGCAGCCCCGACAGGGAACGCGGCTACACCTTC. Amino acids: CASSPDRERGYTF.

This clonotype was seen at least ten times. The J gene is TRBJ2-7, the V gene TRBV7-9, with 9 bases matching TRBD2. CDR3 length: 14 amino acids. Trimming removed 5 bases from V and 4 bases from J; junction bases left unmatched: 6. Germline V gene data show CDR1 as SEHNR and CDR2 as FQNEAQ (reference sequence). CDR3 sequence reads: CASSPPSGKYEQYF. The CDR3 region has the DNA TGTGCCAGCAGCCCCCCTAGCGGGAAGTACGAGCAGTACTTC.

This clonotype showed up many times. This chain links TRBV28 with TRBJ2-3; D is ambiguous. This CDR3 spans 13 amino acids. Germline values: CDR1 MDHEN, CDR2 SYDVKM. Trimming took 7 bases from V and 1 from J, leaving 9 bases between them. The CDR3 region has the DNA TGTGCCAGCATTCCTCCCGGCACAGATACGCAGTATTTT. Residues: CASIPPGTDTQYF.

In its sample, this clonotype was seen many times. The chain employs TRBV5-1 and TRBJ2-3; 9 bases match TRBD2. The germline V gene encodes CDR1 SGHRS and CDR2 YFSETQ. V gave up 3 bases and J gave up 5 bases; unmatched junction bases: 16. The CDR3 contains 18 residues. The CDR3 DNA follows: TGCGCCAGCAGCTCGGGGACGTCTGCGGGAGGGCCCGGAGATACGCAGTATTTT. It translates to CASSSGTSAGGPGDTQYF.

This sequence joins TRBV29-1 and TRBJ1-2; D uncertain. Germline CDR1 SQVTM, CDR2 ANQGSEA. Trimming left V 3 bases short and J 5 bases short, with 10 bases between. The CDR3 has 12 residues. In DNA form, the CDR3 reads TGCAGCGTTGACGGCCAGAAGTATGGCTACACCTTC. As protein: CSVDGQKYGYTF. The full variable domain, its missing parts supplied by reference TRBV29-1 and TRBJ1-2, is SAVISQKPSRDICQRGTSLTIQCQVDSQVTMMFWYRQQPGQSLTLIATANQGSEATYESGFVIDKFPISRPNLTFSTLTVSNMSPEDSSIYLCSVDGQKYGYTFGSGTRLTVV.

This clonotype was detected ten times or more. The chain carries TRBV28 and TRBJ2-1; D might be TRBD1 (5 bases). With 4 bases removed from V and 2 bases from J, the gap between germline ends came to 15 bases. The CDR3 length is 16 residues. CDR1 and CDR2 (germline): MDHEN, SYDVKM. CDR3 sequence reads: CASSSAARVAYNEQFF. The CDR3 bases are TGTGCCAGCAGTTCGGCGGCCAGGGTAGCCTACAATGAGCAGTTCTTC.

The chain uses TRBV6-5 and TRBJ2-5, with D possibly TRBD1 on 5 matching bases. This CDR3 has 13 amino acids. Trimming shortened V by 2 bases and J by 3 bases, and 7 bases separated the two germline ends. Per the germline V gene, CDR1 is MNHEY and CDR2 is SVGAGI. The DNA of the CDR3 is TGTGCCAGCAGTTACCCAGGGAAAGAGACCCAGTACTTC. This codes for CASSYPGKETQYF.

Ten or more counts support this clonotype. The rearrangement joins TRBV11-2 to TRBJ1-1; possible D gene TRBD1, 5 bases. Germline V gene data show CDR1 as SGHAT and CDR2 as FQNNGV. The CDR3 covers 14 residues. The V and J ends lost 3 bases and 1 base respectively, with 9 bases between them. The CDR3 spells CASSFDRTNTEAFF. CDR3 DNA: TGTGCCAGCAGCTTCGACAGAACGAACACTGAAGCTTTCTTT. Variable domain in full (rest from reference TRBV11-2 and TRBJ1-1): EAGVAQSPRYKIIEKRQSVAFWCNPISGHATLYWYQQILGQGPKLLIQFQNNGVVDDSQLPKDRFSAERLKGVDSTLKIQPAKLEDSAVYLCASSFDRTNTEAFFGQGTRLTVV.

Ten or more counts support this clonotype. J is TRBJ1-1 and V is TRBV5-1; a possible D gene is TRBD1 (5 bases). Trimming cost V 5 bases and J 4 bases, with 18 bases left between them. Germline CDR1 and CDR2: SGHRS and YFSETQ. This CDR3 comprises 15 residues. The CDR3 loop reads CASRSIPGTGTEAFF. CDR3 DNA sequence: TGCGCCAGCAGATCAATCCCAGGGACGGGCACTGAAGCTTTCTTT.

In this sample, this clonotype turned up many times. This rearrangement joins TRBV5-1 to TRBJ2-1, with 13 bases lining up with TRBD2. Germline values: CDR1 SGHRS, CDR2 YFSETQ. The CDR3 runs to 19 residues. The V gene end was trimmed by 0 bases and the J gene end by 4 bases; junction bases not matched to a gene: 10. CDR3 region: CASSLAPLAGGPGYNEQFF. CDR3 DNA: TGCGCCAGCAGCTTGGCCCCACTAGCGGGAGGGCCGGGATACAATGAGCAGTTCTTC.

This clonotype has just a few counts. The chain uses TRBV6-2 or TRBV6-3 and TRBJ2-4; D perhaps matches TRBD2 (7 bases). Trimming pared 5 bases from V and 0 bases from J, leaving 11 bases between. The CDR3 runs 15 residues. Germline CDR1 and CDR2: MNHEY and SVGEGT. The DNA for the CDR3 is TGTGCCAGCAGTCCGAGGGGGGGAGCCAAAAACATTCAGTACTTC. Translated, it gives CASSPRGGAKNIQYF.

In the case of this clonotype: The junction differs from germline at one of its ends, possibly a read error. J is TRBJ1-4 and V is TRBV6-2 or TRBV6-3, with D perhaps matching TRBD1 (5 bases). The CDR3 is made up of 17 amino acids. In germline, CDR1 is MNHEY, CDR2 SVGEGT. For the CDR3, the DNA is TGTGCCAGCACTCCCCCGGGATCCCTCTCAGGGAATGAAAAACTGGTTTTT. Translated, it gives CASTPPGSLSGNEKLVF.

This clonotype was found a few times. The chain employs TRBV20-1 and TRBJ2-2; maybe TRBD2 (6 bases). The CDR3 covers 15 residues. Germline CDR1 is DFQATT and CDR2 is SNEGSKA (reference sequence). V was trimmed by 0 bases and J by 1 base, leaving 9 bases between them. CDR3 loop: CSARDRRENTGELFF. CDR3 bases: TGCAGTGCTAGAGATCGGAGGGAGAACACCGGGGAGCTGTTTTTT.

This clonotype was picked up a small number of times. This may arise from a read error, as a much more abundant clone is one base away. J is TRBJ1-1 and V is TRBV28; a weak D match, TRBD1 (5 bases). Looked up from germline, CDR1 is MDHEN and CDR2 is SYDVKM. The CDR3 has 14 residues. With 3 bases removed from V and 3 bases from J, the gap between germline ends came to 11 bases. The CDR3 DNA sequence: TGTGCCAGCAGTTTGCCTGGGGGACACACTGAAGCTTTCTTT. It specifies CASSLPGGHTEAFF.

This clonotype occurred many times. The rearrangement links TRBV7-9 to TRBJ1-1, with a possible D match to TRBD1 (6 bases). Germline assignment: CDR1 SEHNR and CDR2 FQNEAQ (reference sequence). Trimming shortened V by 3 bases and J by 4 bases, and 9 bases separated the two germline ends. The CDR3 is 13 residues long. In DNA form, the CDR3 reads TGTGCCAGCAGCTTGGGGGCGTCCACTGAAGCTTTCTTT. Translating it yields CASSLGASTEAFF.

This clonotype appeared a few times. This chain links TRBV19 with TRBJ2-7; the D call may be TRBD1 or TRBD2 (5 bases each). The CDR3 length is 13 residues. Trimming removed 6 bases at V and 2 bases at J, with 11 bases between. Germline V gene sequence: CDR1 LNHDA, CDR2 SQIVND (reference sequence). CDR3 DNA: TGTGCCAGTAGCCATCAGGGACCCTACGAGCAGTACTTC. This sequence encodes CASSHQGPYEQYF.